The clone carrying this TCR beta chain was picked up a small number of times. The source of the sample is a study of blood T cell repertoires in COVID-19. Looking at the study overall: Samples representing acute and convalescent COVID-19 were sourced from the United States, Italy and Spain. PBMCs, B-cell-depleted T cells, or T cells provided the cDNA or gDNA that made up the material.

In the authors' methods: Amplifying reference gene primers gave estimates of nucleated cell counts. Method: immunoSEQ multiplex PCR; TCRdb's copy keeps in-frame clones and lacks some. The V and J calls and clone size are taken from that table; D and trimming were inferred from the DNA. Of around 160,000 clones in the sample, around 90% were seen once. CDR1 and CDR2 (germline): SGHDN, FVKESK. V lost 1 base and J 8 bases, leaving 11 bases between the germline ends. This CDR3 spans 13 amino acids. Sequenced material: peripheral blood. The chain joins TRBV14 to TRBJ1-2; D not certain. The clonotype originates from a man younger than 35 with acute or convalescent COVID-19. This CDR3 reads CASSQAVSRGYTF. The CDR3 DNA follows: TGTGCCAGCAGCCAAGCGGTGTCACGGGGCTACACCTTC. Complete variable domain (other parts from reference TRBV14 and TRBJ1-2): EAGVTQFPSHSVIEKGQTVTLRCDPISGHDNLYWYRRVMGKEIKFLLHFVKESKQDESGMPNNRFLAERTGGTYSTLKVQPAELEDSGVYFCASSQAVSRGYTFGSGTRLTVV.